This T cell receptor (beta chain) came from a study of blood T cell repertoires in COVID-19. Study-level information: Sites across the United States, Italy and Spain contributed samples from acute and convalescent COVID-19.

The CDR3 is 12 residues long. V gave up 4 bases and J gave up 8 bases; unmatched junction bases: 5. Germline lookup yields CDR1 SGHDT and CDR2 YYEEEE. This clone appeared a single time. In the original workflow: Estimated nucleated cell counts came from reference gene primer amplification. Here immunoSEQ multiplex PCR was the method, and the copy in TCRdb shows in-frame clones only, minus some. V and J calls and clone size are copied from that table; D and trimming were computed from the DNA. The sample has nearly 25,000 clones, approximately 78% seen once. This chain joins TRBV5-6 and TRBJ1-1; 7 nucleotides line up with TRBD1. This receptor was obtained from a human donor in a cohort sampled during active COVID-19. The sequencing input was peripheral blood. CDR3 region: CASSPQTGEAFF. For the CDR3, the DNA is TGTGCCAGCAGCCCCCAGACAGGGGAAGCTTTCTTT.